The 25 T cell receptor beta chains reported below all come from one sample, sequenced in a study of T cell clonality in common variable immunodeficiency. Findings of the study overall: Common variable immunodeficiency TCR beta sequences reportedly had fewer deletions and N-nucleotide insertions.

What these receptors recognize is not known. The repertoire was sequenced with immunoSEQ multiplex PCR; TCRdb's copy has only in-frame clones and lacks some. The profile covers around 15,000 clones, none occurring a single time. The sequenced material came from peripheral blood mononuclear cells. The receptors come from a human donor with common variable immunodeficiency.

In regard to this clone: Read data end 3 residues before the CDR3 end; the end is taken from the germline J gene. This chain uses TRBV18 with TRBJ1-1, with no clear D. The germline gives CDR1 KGHSH, CDR2 LQKENI. This CDR3 has 12 residues. The CDR3 reads CASSPLGEVAFF. The sequenced CDR3 bases are TGTGCCAGCTCACCACTCGGGGAAGTT. The full variable domain, in which reference TRBV18 and TRBJ1-1 provide the parts outside the CDR3, is NAGVMQNPRHLVRRRGQEARLRCSPMKGHSHVYWYRQLPEEGLKFMVYLQKENIIDESGMPKERFSAEFPKEGPSILRIQQVVRGDSAAYFCASSPLGEVAFFGQGTRLTVV.

The sample holds many counts of this clone. The read terminates 3 residues ahead of where the CDR3 ends, so the germline J gene completes it. The V call is TRBV7-8, the J call TRBJ2-7; a possible D gene is TRBD1 (5 bases). V lost 2 bases to trimming and J lost 2 bases, with 13 bases between them. The CDR3 consists of 15 residues. CDR1 and CDR2 from the germline V gene are SGHVS and FQNEAQ. CDR3 loop: CASSLRQGPTYEQYF. The covered CDR3 bases are TGTGCCAGCAGCTTAAGGCAGGGCCCTACCTACGAG.

With regard to this clone: The read ends 3 residues early relative to the CDR3; the germline J gene fills the gap. V is TRBV6-2 or TRBV6-3 and J is TRBJ1-1, with TRBD1 as a possible D gene (5 bases). CDR1 and CDR2 (germline): MNHEY, SVGEGT. The CDR3 runs 14 residues. The V and J ends lost 6 bases and 4 bases respectively, with 15 bases between them. CDR3 bases read: TGTGCCAGCAGCCTCAGGGTCGAAGGCACTGAA. This codes for CASSLRVEGTE. The full-length CDR3 reads as CASSLRVEGTEAFF.

This clone turned up a few times. The same CDR3 arises from other DNA sequences in this sample as well. CDR3 loop: CASSRRPGTGGEQYF. The CDR3 DNA, read in part, is TGTGCCAGCAGTCGACGGCCCGGGACAGGGGGCGAG. V is TRBV6-2 or TRBV6-3 and J is TRBJ2-7, with 11 bases that match TRBD1. The read ends 3 residues early relative to the CDR3; the germline J gene fills the gap. V shed 5 bases, J shed 6 bases, and the junction held 9 bases outside the gene matches. Per germline, CDR1 MNHEY and CDR2 SVGEGT. The CDR3 has 15 residues.

This clone occurred a few times. The sequenced fragment ends 3 residues before the CDR3 boundary, so the rest is inferred from the germline J gene. The V gene is TRBV6-2 or TRBV6-3, the J gene TRBJ1-2; 7 nucleotides match TRBD1. V lost 6 bases, J lost 4 bases, and 8 bases stayed unmatched. This CDR3 spans 14 amino acids. The germline gives CDR1 MNHEY, CDR2 SVGEGT. The CDR3 loop reads CASRSGQSSYGYTF. CDR3 DNA, as far as it was read: TGTGCCAGCAGATCGGGACAGAGCTCCTATGGC.

This clone was counted only a few times. The covered CDR3 bases are TGTGCCAGCAGCTTAAACCCAGGGTCCACAGATACG. Its translation: CASSLNPGSTDT. In full, the CDR3 reads CASSLNPGSTDTQYF. The genes are TRBV7-3 and TRBJ2-3; TRBD1 might be the D (5 bases). The sequence runs out 3 residues before the end of the CDR3; the remainder is reconstructed from the germline J gene. Germline V gene lookup returns CDR1 SGHTA and CDR2 FQGTGA. The V end lost 1 base, the J end lost 2 bases, and 10 bases lay between the germline ends. This CDR3 is 15 amino acids long. The full variable domain, rest sourced from reference TRBV7-3 and TRBJ2-3, is GAGVSQTPSNKVTEKGKYVELRCDPISGHTALYWYRQSLGQGPEFLIYFQGTGAADDSGLPNDRFFAVRPEGSVSTLKIQRTERGDSAVYLCASSLNPGSTDTQYFGPGTRLTVL.

The table lists this clone with many counts. The CDR3 is cut off 3 residues early in the read; its end comes from the germline J gene. The chain carries TRBV10-3 and TRBJ1-2; TRBD1 might be the D (6 bases). This CDR3 is built from 15 residues. Germline-derived CDR1 and CDR2 are ENHRY and SYGVKD. V lost 6 bases to trimming and J lost 4 bases, with 18 bases between them. CDR3 protein: CAIREAGGGVYGYTF. The sequenced part of the CDR3 DNA is TGTGCCATCAGGGAGGCCGGGGGGGGCGTCTATGGC.

This clone was detected a few times. The read stops 3 residues short of the end of the CDR3; the missing end is completed from the germline J gene. The chain has TRBV7-2 and TRBJ2-7; 11 positions agree with TRBD1. The junction had 6 bases not matched to a gene; V was cut back by 5 bases and J by 3 bases. Looked up from germline, CDR1 is SGHTA and CDR2 is FQGNSA. CDR3 length equals 15 residues. The CDR3 sequence: CASSPRTGGYYEQYF. CDR3 DNA, as far as it was read: TGTGCCAGCAGCCCTCGGACAGGGGGCTACTACGAG.

This clone was detected a few times. The observed sequence ends 3 residues before the CDR3 terminus, with the missing tail filled in from the germline J gene. The J gene is TRBJ1-1, the V gene TRBV6-2 or TRBV6-3; D might be TRBD1 (6 bases). The CDR3 loop spans 13 amino acids. V lost 9 bases, J lost 0 bases, and 11 bases lay in between. Germline lookup yields CDR1 MNHEY and CDR2 SVGEGT. CDR3 DNA, as far as it was read: TGTGCCAGTTACAGGGCCTTGAACACTGAA. Protein sequence: CASYRALNTE. The whole CDR3 protein is CASYRALNTEAFF.

This clone was detected many times. The read ends 3 residues shy of where the CDR3 ends; the end is completed using the germline J gene. The genes are TRBV19 and TRBJ1-1; 8 bases fit TRBD1. The CDR3 runs to 12 residues. J lost 4 bases, V lost 7 bases, and 2 bases had no gene match. Germline loops: CDR1 LNHDA, CDR2 SQIVND (reference sequence). The chain's CDR3 is CASKQGGTEAFF. Incomplete CDR3 DNA: TGTGCCAGTAAACAGGGGGGCACTGAA.

This clone was observed many times. The CDR3 extends 3 residues past the end of the read, so its final part is completed from the germline J gene. Other DNA sequences in this sample translate to the same CDR3. The chain joins TRBV18 to TRBJ1-1; TRBD1 matches 7 bases. Trimming removed 3 bases from V and 1 base from J; junction bases left unmatched: 2. From germline, CDR1 is KGHSH and CDR2 LQKENI. The CDR3 totals 14 residues. The CDR3 protein is CASSPGTANTEAFF. The CDR3 bases that were read are TGTGCCAGCTCACCCGGGACAGCGAACACTGAA.

With respect to this clone: The CDR3 goes on 3 residues after the read ends, and that part is filled in from the germline J gene. V gene TRBV19 combines with J gene TRBJ1-4; no firm D call. The CDR3 has 15 residues. CDR1 LNHDA and CDR2 SQIVND come from the germline V gene (reference sequence). V dropped 4 bases and J dropped 4 bases, with 13 bases sitting between them. The part of the CDR3 DNA that was read is TGTGCCAGTAGTAGGTGGTCTAGCGGTAATGAAAAA. Translated: CASSRWSSGNEK. The complete CDR3 protein is CASSRWSSGNEKLFF.

In regard to this clone: The read is 3 residues too short to cover the CDR3 end, so that end is filled in from the germline J gene. The chain combines TRBV7-9 with TRBJ1-2; unclear D gene. The germline CDR1 and CDR2 sequences are SEHNR and FQNEAQ (reference sequence). The CDR3 sequence is 11 residues long. Trimming took 5 bases from V and 7 from J, leaving 8 bases between them. The DNA read from the CDR3 is TGTGCCAGCAGCCACCCACTTGGC. Translating gives CASSHPLG. The CDR3, in full, reads CASSHPLGYTF.

This clone turned up a few times. The CDR3 is cut off 3 residues early in the read; its end comes from the germline J gene. The chain links TRBV23-1 to TRBJ2-6; D not resolved. TRBV23-1 carries the ORF label, with uncertain function. The CDR3 has 17 amino acids. V lost 0 bases and J 0 bases, leaving 9 bases between the germline ends. The CDR3 protein is CASSQSWPHSGANVLTF. The covered CDR3 bases are TGCGCCAGCAGTCAATCATGGCCACACTCTGGGGCCAACGTC.

A few counts support this clone. From the germline J gene comes the end of the CDR3, since the read stops 3 residues before it. This sequence joins TRBV13 and TRBJ2-7; TRBD2 is a possible D gene (6 bases). Germline V gene data show CDR1 as PRHDT and CDR2 as FYEKMQ (reference sequence). V lost 0 bases and J 6 bases, leaving 12 bases between the germline ends. This CDR3 spans 14 amino acids. The sequenced CDR3 bases are TGTGCCAGCAGCTTAGGAGCGGGCGCCCCCGAG. It is translated as CASSLGAGAPE. From start to end, the CDR3 is CASSLGAGAPEQYF.

Incomplete CDR3 DNA: TGTGCCAGCAGTGAAGGTAGCGGGAGGTACAATGAG. Its protein product is CASSEGSGRYNE. The CDR3 as a whole reads CASSEGSGRYNEQFF. The chain has TRBV2 and TRBJ2-1; TRBD2 aligns across 10 bases. Coverage ceases 3 residues before the CDR3 finishes, and the germline J gene fills in the end. Unmatched junction bases numbered 1, after V lost 1 base and J lost 4 bases. This CDR3 has 15 residues. Germline CDR1 and CDR2: SNHLY and FYNNEI.

This clone was recorded a few times. The CDR3 end is not reached by the read, which stops 3 residues before it; the germline J gene fills it in. The genes are TRBV7-6 and TRBJ2-5, with TRBD2 as a possible D gene (6 bases). CDR1 is SGHVS, CDR2 FNYEAQ, per germline. This CDR3 is built from 14 residues. V lost 3 bases and J lost 1, with 9 bases in between. CDR3 sequence: CASSLLAIQETQYF. CDR3 DNA, as far as it was read: TGTGCCAGCAGCTTGCTAGCGATCCAAGAGACC.

A note on this clone: Sequencing ends 3 residues short of the CDR3 end; the germline J gene provides the rest. The identical CDR3 is also encoded by other nucleotide sequences in the sample. This chain joins TRBV7-3 and TRBJ2-1; perhaps TRBD2 as D (5 bases). The germline V gene has CDR1 SGHTA and CDR2 FQGTGA. V was shortened by 3 bases and J by 8 bases, with 11 bases between the two germline ends. There are 13 residues in the CDR3. The CDR3 sequence is CASSFDSADEQFF. The covered CDR3 bases are TGTGCCAGCAGCTTCGATAGCGCTGATGAG. Filled out from reference TRBV7-3 and TRBJ2-1, the complete variable domain reads GAGVSQTPSNKVTEKGKYVELRCDPISGHTALYWYRQSLGQGPEFLIYFQGTGAADDSGLPNDRFFAVRPEGSVSTLKIQRTERGDSAVYLCASSFDSADEQFFGPGTRLTVL.

A word on this clone: The sequence runs out 3 residues before the end of the CDR3; the remainder is reconstructed from the germline J gene. The chain joins TRBV19 to TRBJ2-4; D may be TRBD1 (6 bases). CDR1 is LNHDA and CDR2 is SQIVND in the germline V gene (reference sequence). V was trimmed by 3 bases and J by 0 bases, leaving 6 bases between them. The CDR3 extends over 14 amino acids. Partial CDR3 DNA: TGTGCCAGTAGTATGACAGGAGCCAAAAACATT. Residues: CASSMTGAKNI. In full, the CDR3 is CASSMTGAKNIQYF. Looking up the rest from reference TRBV19 and TRBJ2-4 gives the full variable domain: DGGITQSPKYLFRKEGQNVTLSCEQNLNHDAMYWYRQDPGQGLRLIYYSQIVNDFQKGDIAEGYSVSREKKESFPLTVTSAQKNPTAFYLCASSMTGAKNIQYFGAGTRLSVL.

This clone was observed a handful of times. CDR3 bases read: TGTGCCAGCAGTCTTCTCAGCGGGAGTCTCCCCTACGAG. Protein sequence: CASSLLSGSLPYE. The whole CDR3 reads CASSLLSGSLPYEQYF. The rearrangement joins TRBV7-8 to TRBJ2-7; 8 nucleotides agree with TRBD2. The sequenced fragment ends 3 residues before the CDR3 boundary, so the rest is inferred from the germline J gene. Per germline, CDR1 SGHVS and CDR2 FQNEAQ. The length of the CDR3 is 16 residues. J gave up 2 bases and V 6 bases, and 12 bases lay outside the gene matches.

As to this clone: The read terminates 3 residues before the CDR3 end, so the remaining end is supplied by the germline J gene. This chain connects TRBV7-6 to TRBJ1-2, with TRBD1 matching 10 bases. CDR1 and CDR2 from the germline V gene are SGHVS and FNYEAQ. CDR3 length: 15 residues. After removal of 4 bases from V and 4 bases from J, the junction contained 6 bases not matched to a gene. The sequenced CDR3 bases are TGTGCCAGCAGCTCTACCGGGACAGGGGTCTATGGC. Translating gives CASSSTGTGVYG. The whole CDR3 protein is CASSSTGTGVYGYTF.

This clone was counted between two and nine times. The read ends 3 residues before the CDR3 terminus; that terminus is restored from the germline J gene. The chain recombines TRBV7-9 with TRBJ2-3; TRBD2 aligns across 7 bases. The germline V gene has CDR1 SEHNR and CDR2 FQNEAQ (reference sequence). The CDR3 extends over 15 amino acids. With 4 bases clipped from V and 5 bases from J, the junction kept 9 bases outside the gene matches. CDR3 sequence: CASSSYQPSGDTQYF. The CDR3 bases that were read are TGTGCCAGCAGCTCATACCAACCTAGCGGAGATACG.

As regards this clone: The DNA ends 3 residues before the CDR3 does, and the rest of the CDR3 is filled in from the germline J gene. V is TRBV18 and J is TRBJ1-2; D possibly corresponds to TRBD1 (6 bases). Trimming stripped 6 bases from V and 4 bases from J, with 12 bases between. From germline, CDR1 is KGHSH and CDR2 LQKENI. This CDR3 has 13 amino acids. The CDR3 is CASSDGQTYGYTF. Partial CDR3 DNA: TGTGCCAGCTCCGACGGACAGACCTATGGC.

Points on this clone: The sequence runs out 3 residues before the end of the CDR3; the remainder is reconstructed from the germline J gene. V is TRBV30 and J is TRBJ2-3, with TRBD2 as a possible D gene (6 bases). Germline-derived CDR1 and CDR2 are GTSNPN and SVGIG (reference sequence). CDR3 length: 14 residues. Trimming shortened V by 2 bases and J by 1 base, and 10 bases separated the two germline ends. CDR3 bases read: TGTGCCTGGAGTAGGACGGGGGGCACAGATACG. It encodes CAWSRTGGTDT. The full CDR3 reads CAWSRTGGTDTQYF.

A note on this clone: The sequence runs out 3 residues before the end of the CDR3; the remainder is reconstructed from the germline J gene. V usage is TRBV7-3 and J usage is TRBJ2-1; no reliable D call. Germline-derived CDR1 and CDR2 are SGHTA and FQGTGA. V was pared by 5 bases and J by 4 bases, with 15 bases between. This CDR3 is 15 amino acids long. The CDR3: CASSASSTYYNEQFF. The DNA read from the CDR3 is TGTGCCAGCAGCGCAAGCTCGACTTATTACAATGAG.